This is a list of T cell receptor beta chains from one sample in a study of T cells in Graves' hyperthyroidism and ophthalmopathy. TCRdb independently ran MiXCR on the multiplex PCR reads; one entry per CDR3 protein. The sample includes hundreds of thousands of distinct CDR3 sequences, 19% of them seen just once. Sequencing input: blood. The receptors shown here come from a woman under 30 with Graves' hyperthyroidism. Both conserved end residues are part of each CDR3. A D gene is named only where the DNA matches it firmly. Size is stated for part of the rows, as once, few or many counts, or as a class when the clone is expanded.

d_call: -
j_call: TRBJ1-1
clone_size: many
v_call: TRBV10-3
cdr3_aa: CAISLEENTEAFF
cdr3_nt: TGTGCCATCAGCCTGGAGGAGAACACTGAAGCTTTCTTT

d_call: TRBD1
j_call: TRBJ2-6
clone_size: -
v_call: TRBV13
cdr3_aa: CASSSQGAIGGANVLTF
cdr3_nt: TGTGCCAGCAGCTCCCAGGGGGCTATAGGGGGGGCCAACGTCCTGACTTTC

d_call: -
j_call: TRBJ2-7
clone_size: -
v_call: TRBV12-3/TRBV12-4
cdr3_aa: CASSPPTGSSSYEQYF
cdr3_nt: TGTGCCAGCAGTCCCCCTACAGGATCCAGCTCCTACGAGCAGTACTTC

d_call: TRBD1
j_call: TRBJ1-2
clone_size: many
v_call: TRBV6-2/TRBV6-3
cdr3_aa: CASCPNLRTGGVMDYGYTF
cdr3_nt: TGTGCCAGCTGCCCTAATCTTCGGACAGGGGGCGTGATGGACTATGGCTACACCTTC

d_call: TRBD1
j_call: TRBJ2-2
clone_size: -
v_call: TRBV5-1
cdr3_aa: CASSWGTGRSKGELFF
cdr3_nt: TGCGCCAGCAGCTGGGGGACAGGCCGGTCGAAGGGGGAGCTGTTTTTT

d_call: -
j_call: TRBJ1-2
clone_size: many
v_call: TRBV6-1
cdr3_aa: CATSPGIHGYTF
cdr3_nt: TGTGCCACTTCCCCGGGAATCCATGGCTACACCTTC

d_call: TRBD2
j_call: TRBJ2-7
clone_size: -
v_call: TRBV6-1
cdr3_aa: CASAGVDYYDQYF
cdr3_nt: TGTGCCAGCGCGGGGGTGGACTACTACGATCAGTACTTC

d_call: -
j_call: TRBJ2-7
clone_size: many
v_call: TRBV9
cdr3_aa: CASSAWAELSEQYF
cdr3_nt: TGTGCCAGCAGCGCGTGGGCAGAACTTTCCGAGCAGTACTTC

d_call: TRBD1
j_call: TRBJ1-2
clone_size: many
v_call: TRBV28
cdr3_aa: CASTEGQGSYGYTF
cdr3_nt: TGTGCCAGCACCGAGGGACAGGGAAGCTATGGCTACACCTTC

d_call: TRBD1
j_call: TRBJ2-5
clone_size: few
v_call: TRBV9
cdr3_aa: CASSAAMTGGQETQYF
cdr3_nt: TGTGCCAGCAGCGCCGCCATGACAGGGGGCCAAGAGACCCAGTACTTC

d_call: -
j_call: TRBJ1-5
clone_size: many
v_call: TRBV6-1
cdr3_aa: CASSEAQVRPQHF
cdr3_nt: TGTGCCAGCAGTGAAGCGCAGGTTAGGCCCCAGCATTTT

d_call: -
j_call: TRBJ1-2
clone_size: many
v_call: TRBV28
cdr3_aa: CASSFIPTNYGYTF
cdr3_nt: TGTGCCAGCAGTTTTATACCAACAAACTATGGCTACACCTTC

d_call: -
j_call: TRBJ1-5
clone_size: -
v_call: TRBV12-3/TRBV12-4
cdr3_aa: CASSQGGRNQPQHF
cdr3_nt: TGTGCCAGCAGTCAGGGAGGCCGGAATCAGCCCCAGCATTTT

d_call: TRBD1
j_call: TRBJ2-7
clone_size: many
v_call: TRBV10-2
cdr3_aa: CAMSSGQGEYEQYF
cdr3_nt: TGCGCCATGTCCTCGGGACAGGGGGAGTACGAGCAGTACTTC

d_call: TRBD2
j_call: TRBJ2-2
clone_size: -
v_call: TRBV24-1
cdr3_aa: CATSDGLAGVTGELFF
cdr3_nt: TGTGCCACCAGTGATGGACTAGCGGGGGTCACCGGGGAGCTGTTTTTT

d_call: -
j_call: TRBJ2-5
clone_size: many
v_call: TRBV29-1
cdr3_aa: CSVGQGETQYF
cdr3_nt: TGCAGCGTTGGACAAGGGGAGACCCAGTACTTC

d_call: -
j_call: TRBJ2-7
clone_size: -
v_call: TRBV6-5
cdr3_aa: CASSYSLNYEQYF
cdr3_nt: TGTGCCAGCAGTTACTCGTTAAACTACGAGCAGTACTTC

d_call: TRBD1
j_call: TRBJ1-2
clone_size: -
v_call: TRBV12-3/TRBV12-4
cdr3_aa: CASSKAGTGIYGYTF
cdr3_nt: TGTGCCAGCAGCAAAGCCGGGACAGGCATCTATGGCTACACCTTC

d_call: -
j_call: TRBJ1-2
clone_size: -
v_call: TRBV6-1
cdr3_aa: CASRERGGRNYGYTF
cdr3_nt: TGTGCCAGCAGGGAACGAGGAGGTCGCAACTATGGCTACACCTTC

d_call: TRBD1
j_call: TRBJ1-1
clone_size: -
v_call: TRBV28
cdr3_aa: CASSRGRSRGTEAFF
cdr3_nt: TGTGCCAGCAGCCGAGGTCGTTCCAGGGGGACTGAAGCTTTCTTT

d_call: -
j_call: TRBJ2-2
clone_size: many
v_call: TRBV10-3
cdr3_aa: CAISDPGQGVTGELFF
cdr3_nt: TGTGCCATCAGTGACCCGGGCCAGGGAGTCACCGGGGAGCTGTTTTTT

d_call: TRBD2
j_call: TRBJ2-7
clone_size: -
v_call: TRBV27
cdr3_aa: CASSQGLAGGLYEQYF
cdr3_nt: TGTGCCAGCAGTCAAGGACTAGCGGGGGGGCTGTACGAGCAGTACTTC

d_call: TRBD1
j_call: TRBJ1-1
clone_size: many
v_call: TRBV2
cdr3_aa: CASKRQGMNTEAFF
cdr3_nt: TGTGCCAGCAAGCGACAGGGCATGAACACTGAAGCTTTCTTT

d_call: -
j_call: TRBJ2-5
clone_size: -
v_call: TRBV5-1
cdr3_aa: CASSLLMVAETQYF
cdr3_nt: TGCGCCAGCAGCTTGTTAATGGTGGCAGAGACCCAGTACTTC

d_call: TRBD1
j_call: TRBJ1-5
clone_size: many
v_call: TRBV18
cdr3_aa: CASSGQGGPNQPQHF
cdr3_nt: TGTGCCAGCTCGGGACAGGGAGGTCCCAATCAGCCCCAGCATTTT

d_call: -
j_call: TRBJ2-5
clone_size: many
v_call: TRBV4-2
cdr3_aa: CASSRYRSETQYF
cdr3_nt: TGTGCCAGCAGCCGTTACCGATCGGAGACCCAGTACTTC

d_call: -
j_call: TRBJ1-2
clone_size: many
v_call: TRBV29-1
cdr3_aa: CSARSGERGYTF
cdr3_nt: TGCAGCGCCCGAAGCGGGGAACGTGGCTACACCTTC

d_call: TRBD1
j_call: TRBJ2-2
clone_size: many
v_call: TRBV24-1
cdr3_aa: CATSDLPPGQGRTGELFF
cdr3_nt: TGTGCCACCAGTGATTTGCCCCCGGGACAGGGCCGCACCGGGGAGCTGTTTTTT

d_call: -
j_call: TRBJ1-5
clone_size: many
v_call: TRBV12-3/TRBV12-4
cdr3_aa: CASSLRTLGNNQPQHF
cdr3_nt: TGTGCCAGCAGTTTAAGGACGCTCGGAAACAATCAGCCCCAGCATTTT

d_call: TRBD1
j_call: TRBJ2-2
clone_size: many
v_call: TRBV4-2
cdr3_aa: CASSQGDRERTGELFF
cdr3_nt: TGTGCCAGCAGCCAGGGTGACAGGGAAAGGACCGGGGAGCTGTTTTTT

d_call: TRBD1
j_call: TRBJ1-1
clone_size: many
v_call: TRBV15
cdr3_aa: CATSSGQGGFMNTEAFF
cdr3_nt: TGTGCCACCAGCAGCGGACAGGGGGGCTTCATGAACACTGAAGCTTTCTTT

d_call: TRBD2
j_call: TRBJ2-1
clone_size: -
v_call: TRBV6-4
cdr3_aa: CASSQTSGDYNEQFF
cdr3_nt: TGTGCCAGCAGTCAGACTAGCGGGGATTACAATGAGCAGTTCTTC

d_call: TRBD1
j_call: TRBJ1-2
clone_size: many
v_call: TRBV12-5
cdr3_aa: CASGPVGEGASGYTF
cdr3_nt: TGTGCTAGTGGTCCAGTAGGGGAGGGGGCGAGTGGCTACACCTTC

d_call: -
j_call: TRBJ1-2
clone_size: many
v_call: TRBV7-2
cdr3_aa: CASSLGPATNYGYTF
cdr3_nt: TGTGCCAGCAGCTTAGGGCCCGCCACTAACTATGGCTACACCTTC

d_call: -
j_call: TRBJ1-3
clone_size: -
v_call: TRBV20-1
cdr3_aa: CSARDLPVSGNTIYF
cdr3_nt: TGCAGTGCTAGAGATCTCCCAGTCTCTGGAAACACCATATATTTT

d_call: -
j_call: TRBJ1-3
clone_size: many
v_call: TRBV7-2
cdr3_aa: CASSLISRNTIYF
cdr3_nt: TGTGCCAGCAGCTTAATTAGCCGGAACACCATATATTTT

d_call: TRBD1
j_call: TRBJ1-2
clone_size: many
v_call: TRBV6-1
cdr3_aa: CASSGTGGGYTF
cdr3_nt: TGTGCCAGCAGTGGGACAGGGGGTGGCTACACCTTC